These T cell receptor beta chains were read from a single sample in a study of T cell changes during pregnancy in multiple sclerosis. Repertoires were generated with immunoSEQ multiplex PCR, while TCRdb's copy carries only in-frame clones and drops some. The sample records roughly 88,000 clones, more than 90% being singletons. The sequencing here drew on peripheral blood, taken in the first trimester of pregnancy. These TCRs come from a female donor with multiple sclerosis, enrolled in a pregnancy study. CDR3s include the opening cysteine and the closing phenylalanine or tryptophan. The D gene is left open where the match is weak. Clone size is given for some rows only: seen once, a few or many times, or a class if the clone is expanded.

V,J,D,size,CDR3,DNA
TRBV30,TRBJ2-1,.,.,CALTRYNEQFF,TGTGCCCTGACTAGATACAATGAGCAGTTCTTC
TRBV15,TRBJ1-5,.,.,CATSKPQGYSNQPQHF,TGTGCCACCAGCAAACCGCAGGGTTATAGCAATCAGCCCCAGCATTTT
TRBV30,TRBJ1-5,.,.,CAWSVGGDQPQHF,TGTGCCTGGAGTGTCGGAGGGGATCAGCCCCAGCATTTT
TRBV4-3,TRBJ1-1,TRBD1,.,CASSQWTGGEEAFF,TGCGCCAGCAGCCAATGGACAGGGGGAGAAGAAGCTTTCTTT
TRBV5-6,TRBJ2-4,.,.,CASSLALPKTGDGKNIQYF,TGTGCCAGCAGCTTGGCCCTTCCTAAGACAGGCGATGGCAAAAACATTCAGTACTTC
TRBV28,TRBJ1-2,TRBD1,.,CASSLSGTGGRGNYGYTF,TGTGCCAGCAGTCTATCCGGGACAGGGGGTAGGGGAAACTATGGCTACACCTTC
TRBV6-1,TRBJ1-5,.,.,CASIKAGGLTQHF,TGTGCCAGCATTAAGGCGGGTGGTTTGACCCAGCATTTT
TRBV30,TRBJ2-7,TRBD1,.,CAWSRGQSSYEQYF,TGTGCCTGGAGCCGGGGACAGAGCTCCTACGAGCAGTACTTC
TRBV28,TRBJ1-5,TRBD1,.,CASSFRTGLRGQPQHF,TGTGCCAGCAGCTTCCGGACAGGGCTGAGAGGGCAGCCCCAGCATTTT
TRBV6-1,TRBJ2-7,.,.,CASSEGLQQYF,TGTGCCAGCAGTGAAGGGCTTCAGCAGTACTTC
TRBV11-2,TRBJ2-7,TRBD1,.,CASSFRDSSYEQYF,TGTGCCAGCAGCTTCCGGGACAGCTCCTACGAGCAGTACTTC
TRBV7-8,TRBJ1-1,.,.,CASSLSSMNTEAFF,TGTGCCAGCAGCCTCAGTTCCATGAACACTGAAGCTTTCTTT
TRBV30,TRBJ2-1,.,.,CAWSGRNEQFF,TGTGCCTGGAGTGGCCGGAATGAGCAGTTCTTC
TRBV11-2,TRBJ1-1,.,.,CASSLGTFGEAFF,TGTGCCAGCAGCTTGGGGACTTTCGGTGAAGCTTTCTTT
TRBV15,TRBJ1-5,.,.,CATSRDRDNQPQHF,TGTGCCACCAGCAGAGACAGGGACAATCAGCCCCAGCATTTT
TRBV4-3,TRBJ2-7,TRBD2,.,CASSPRRTAGDPYEQYF,TGCGCCAGCAGCCCCAGGAGGACAGCGGGAGATCCGTACGAGCAGTACTTC
TRBV19,TRBJ2-3,.,.,CASSFMPSAPGGTDTQYF,TGTGCCAGTAGTTTCATGCCCTCAGCGCCGGGAGGCACAGATACGCAGTATTTT
TRBV25-1,TRBJ2-5,TRBD2,.,CASSPSGLEETQYF,TGTGCCAGCAGCCCTAGCGGGCTGGAAGAGACCCAGTACTTC
TRBV29-1,TRBJ2-3,.,.,CSVPGHRTDTQYF,TGCAGCGTTCCGGGACACCGCACAGATACGCAGTATTTT
TRBV9,TRBJ2-1,TRBD2,.,CASSVGTSGVSYNEQFF,TGTGCCAGCAGCGTTGGGACTAGCGGGGTGTCCTACAATGAGCAGTTCTTC
TRBV27,TRBJ1-5,TRBD1,.,CASSRKAPSDRGIGQPQHF,TGTGCCAGCAGCCGAAAAGCCCCCTCTGACAGGGGGATCGGTCAGCCCCAGCATTTT
TRBV29-1,TRBJ2-4,.,.,CSVTRHLAKNIQYF,TGCAGCGTTACCAGGCACCTAGCCAAAAACATTCAGTACTTC
TRBV29-1,TRBJ2-1,TRBD2,.,CSVRTSGSSYNEQFF,TGCAGCGTTAGGACTAGCGGGAGTTCCTACAATGAGCAGTTCTTC
TRBV6-6,TRBJ2-7,.,.,CASRRDGFYEQYF,TGTGCCAGCAGGCGGGACGGCTTCTACGAGCAGTACTTC
TRBV7-6,TRBJ2-7,.,.,CASSSTGFLKGQYF,TGTGCCAGCAGCTCGACCGGGTTCCTAAAAGGGCAGTACTTC
TRBV30,TRBJ2-3,TRBD1,.,CARRQGITDTQYF,TGTGCCAGACGACAGGGCATCACAGATACGCAGTATTTT
TRBV13,TRBJ2-1,TRBD2,once,CASSSWLLAGRSSYNEQFF,TGTGCCAGCAGCTCCTGGCTACTAGCGGGACGGAGCTCCTACAATGAGCAGTTCTTC
TRBV19,TRBJ1-2,TRBD1,.,CASSTQDRVRGYTF,TGTGCCAGTAGTACTCAGGACAGGGTGAGAGGCTACACCTTC
TRBV5-1,TRBJ2-2,.,.,CASSLEIGGSDTGELFF,TGCGCCAGCAGCTTGGAGATAGGCGGATCGGACACCGGGGAGCTGTTTTTT
TRBV19,TRBJ2-1,TRBD2,.,CASQLAGSYNEQFF,TGTGCCAGTCAGTTAGCGGGTTCCTACAATGAGCAGTTCTTC
TRBV7-9,TRBJ2-5,.,.,CASSSGGETQYF,TGTGCCAGCAGCTCAGGGGGGGAGACCCAGTACTTC
TRBV6-1,TRBJ2-3,TRBD2,.,CASSADPGTSGTTDTQYF,TGTGCCAGCAGTGCGGACCCGGGGACTAGCGGGACCACAGATACGCAGTATTTT
TRBV18,TRBJ1-4,TRBD1,.,CASSPISGTVNEKLFF,TGTGCCAGCTCACCCATCTCCGGGACAGTTAATGAAAAACTGTTTTTT
TRBV2,TRBJ2-1,TRBD2,once,CASSERLAGYYNEQFF,TGTGCCAGCAGTGAACGGCTAGCGGGGTACTACAATGAGCAGTTCTTC
TRBV7-9,TRBJ2-7,TRBD1,.,CASSLTQGLAYEQYF,TGTGCCAGCAGCTTAACACAGGGGCTCGCCTACGAGCAGTACTTC
TRBV6-6,TRBJ1-2,.,.,CASSPAFRDSDGYTF,TGTGCCAGCAGCCCCGCCTTCAGGGATTCGGATGGCTACACCTTC
TRBV6-5,TRBJ2-7,.,.,CASSPLGDSRGEQYF,TGTGCCAGCAGTCCCCTAGGAGACAGCCGGGGGGAGCAGTACTTC
TRBV4-1,TRBJ1-5,TRBD1,.,CASSQVDRANQPQHF,TGCGCCAGCAGCCAGGTCGACAGGGCCAATCAGCCCCAGCATTTT
TRBV28,TRBJ2-2,.,few,CASSLPGLQTGELFF,TGTGCCAGCAGTTTACCAGGACTTCAAACCGGGGAGCTGTTTTTT
TRBV30,TRBJ1-2,TRBD1,.,CAWSNTGVGGYTF,TGTGCCTGGAGTAATACAGGGGTGGGGGGCTACACCTTC
TRBV27,TRBJ2-2,TRBD1,.,CASSLRALIDRGTGELFF,TGTGCCAGCAGTTTAAGGGCGTTAATTGACAGGGGGACCGGGGAGCTGTTTTTT
TRBV30,TRBJ2-3,TRBD2,.,CAWSPETSGITDTQYF,TGTGCCTGGAGTCCCGAAACTAGCGGGATTACAGATACGCAGTATTTT
TRBV30,TRBJ1-2,.,.,CAWRVWTVFNYGYTF,TGTGCCTGGAGGGTATGGACAGTATTCAACTATGGCTACACCTTC